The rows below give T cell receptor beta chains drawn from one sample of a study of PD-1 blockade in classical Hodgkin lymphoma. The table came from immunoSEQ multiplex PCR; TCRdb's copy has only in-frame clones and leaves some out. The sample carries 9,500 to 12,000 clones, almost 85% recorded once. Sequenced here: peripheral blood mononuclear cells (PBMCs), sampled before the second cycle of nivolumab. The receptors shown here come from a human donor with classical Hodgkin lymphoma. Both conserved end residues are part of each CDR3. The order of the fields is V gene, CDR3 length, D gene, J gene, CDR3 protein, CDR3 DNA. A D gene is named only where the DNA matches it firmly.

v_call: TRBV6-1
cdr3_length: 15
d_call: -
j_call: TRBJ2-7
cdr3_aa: CASTLAPGSSYEQYF
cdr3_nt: TGTGCCAGCACCCTCGCGCCGGGGAGCTCCTACGAGCAGTATTTC

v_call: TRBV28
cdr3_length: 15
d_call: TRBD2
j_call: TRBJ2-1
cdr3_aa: CASLGEGESYNEQFF
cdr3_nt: TGTGCCAGCCTGGGGGAGGGTGAGTCCTACAATGAGCAGTTCTTC

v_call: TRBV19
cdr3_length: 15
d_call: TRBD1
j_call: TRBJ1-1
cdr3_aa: CASSRDRGLRTEAFF
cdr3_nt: TGTGCCAGTAGTCGGGACAGGGGGCTTAGGACTGAAGCTTTCTTT

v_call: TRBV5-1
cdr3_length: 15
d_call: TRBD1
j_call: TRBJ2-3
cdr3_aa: CASSRDRGRADTQYF
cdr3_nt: TGCGCCAGCAGCCGGGACAGGGGGCGCGCAGATACGCAGTATTTT

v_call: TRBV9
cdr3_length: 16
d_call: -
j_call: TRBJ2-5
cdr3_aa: CASGVGPWGTGETQYF
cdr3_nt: TGTGCCAGCGGCGTAGGCCCGTGGGGGACCGGTGAGACCCAGTACTTC

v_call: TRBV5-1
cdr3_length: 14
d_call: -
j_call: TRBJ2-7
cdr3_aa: CASSADHVYYEQYF
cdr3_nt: TGCGCCAGCAGCGCGGACCACGTATACTACGAGCAGTACTTC

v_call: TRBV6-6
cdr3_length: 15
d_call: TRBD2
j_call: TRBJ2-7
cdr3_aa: CASSYVAGGSYEQYF
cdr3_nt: TGTGCCAGCAGTTACGTTGCGGGAGGTTCCTACGAGCAGTACTTC

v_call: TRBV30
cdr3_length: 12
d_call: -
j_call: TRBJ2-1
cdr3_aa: CAWSVNYNEQFF
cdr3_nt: TGTGCCTGGAGTGTCAACTACAATGAGCAGTTCTTC

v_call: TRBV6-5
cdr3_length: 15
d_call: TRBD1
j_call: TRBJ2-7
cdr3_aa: CASSYTRGNSYEQYF
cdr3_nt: TGTGCCAGCAGTTACACCAGGGGGAACAGCTACGAGCAGTACTTC

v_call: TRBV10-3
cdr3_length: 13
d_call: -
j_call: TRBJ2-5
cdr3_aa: CAISESGYETQYF
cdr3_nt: TGTGCCATCAGTGAGTCGGGATACGAGACCCAGTACTTC

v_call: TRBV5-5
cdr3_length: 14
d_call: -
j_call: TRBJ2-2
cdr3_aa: CASSSRSYTGELFF
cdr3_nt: TGTGCCAGCAGCTCTCGATCCTACACCGGGGAGCTGTTTTTT